This TCR beta chain was identified during a study of tumor and adjacent non-tumor tissue in lung cancer. The overall study: Stage I to III disease affected about nine men and about 5 women aged roughly 31 to 85. Study-wide findings and caveats: Tumor tissue had significantly higher TCR diversity than normal lung.

A modified ARM-PCR protocol with three rounds of nested PCR amplified TCRbeta. TCRdb passed the multiplex PCR reads through MiXCR, listing each CDR3 protein once. The table includes about 90,000 distinct CDR3 sequences, about three fifths detected once. The template was RNA from unsorted bulk tissue. With respect to this clonotype: Its specificity is not known. One junction end does not reproduce the germline sequence, and a read error may be involved.

The CDR3 runs to 15 residues. Germline V gives CDR1 MDHEN, CDR2 SYDVKM. The rearrangement uses TRBV28 and TRBJ2-1; TRBD1 matches 10 bases. The sequence derives from a man in his 70s with non-small cell lung cancer. Sequencing used lung tumor tissue. DNA for the CDR3: TGTGCCAGCAGTCCCCTGGGACAGGGGTACAATGAGCACTTCTTC. Translation: CASSPLGQGYNEHFF.